This T cell receptor beta chain is drawn from a study of CD8+ T cells in alopecia areata. Study-level background: Tofacitinib was taken orally by treated patients, and the dose was 5 to 10 mg twice daily.

Notes on the study in general: Relative to mice, TCR sharing across patients was less clear, a difference possibly HLA-related.

Trimming took 0 bases from V and 7 from J; bases not matched to a gene: 3. The CDR3 has 13 amino acids. The V gene's germline CDR1 is SGHNT and CDR2 YYREEE (reference sequence). The authors extracted RNA and reverse transcribed it into cDNA as the sequencing template. Assay used: immunoSEQ multiplex PCR; TCRdb lists only in-frame clones, some missing. The repertoire includes 130,000 to 150,000 clones, around 49% of them detected once, and 0.95% to 1% sits in the top ten. This clone appeared many times. The antigen remains unidentified. The same CDR3 also results from other DNA sequences found in this sample.

This clonotype was sampled from a human donor with alopecia areata. The sample was CD4+ T cells sorted from blood, taken at week 0. This chain connects TRBV5-4 to TRBJ1-1, with 7 bases matching TRBD1. The CDR3 loop is CASSLDRGGEAFF. The CDR3 DNA reads as TGTGCCAGCAGCTTGGACAGGGGTGGTGAAGCTTTCTTT.